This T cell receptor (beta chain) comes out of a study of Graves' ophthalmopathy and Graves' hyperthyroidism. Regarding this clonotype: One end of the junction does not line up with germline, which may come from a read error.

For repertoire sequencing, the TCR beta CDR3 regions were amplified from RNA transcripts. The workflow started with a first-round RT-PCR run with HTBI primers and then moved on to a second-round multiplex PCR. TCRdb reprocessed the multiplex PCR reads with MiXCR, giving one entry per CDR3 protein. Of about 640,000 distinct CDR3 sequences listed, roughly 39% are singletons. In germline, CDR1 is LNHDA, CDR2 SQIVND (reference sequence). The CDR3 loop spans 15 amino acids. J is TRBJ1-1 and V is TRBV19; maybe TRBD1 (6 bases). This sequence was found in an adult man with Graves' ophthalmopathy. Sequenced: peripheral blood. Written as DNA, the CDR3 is TGTGCCAGTGGTATAGTAGGGGGGGCGAACACTGAAGCTTTCTTT. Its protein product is CASGIVGGANTEAFF.